A selection of T cell receptor beta chains follows, all from one sample in a study of T cell responses to AZD1222 COVID-19 vaccine. TCRdb's table, derived via immunoSEQ multiplex PCR, lists solely in-frame clones and lacks some. The table shows about 150,000 clones, with approximately 90% occurring only once. The sequencing used peripheral blood, collected on day 0 of AZD1222 vaccination. These TCRs come from an adult in good health. Both conserved end residues are part of each CDR3. D genes are given only for firm matches. Expanded clones get a size class; other rows say once, few or many, or leave the size out.

clone_size: -; d_call: -; v_call: TRBV9; j_call: TRBJ2-1; cdr3_aa: CASSVGLQGGPSNEQFF; cdr3_nt: TGTGCCAGCAGCGTAGGACTCCAGGGGGGGCCTTCGAATGAGCAGTTCTTC
clone_size: -; d_call: -; v_call: TRBV7-2; j_call: TRBJ1-2; cdr3_aa: CASSLRRTTLGTNYGYTF; cdr3_nt: TGTGCCAGCAGCTTAAGGCGGACAACCCTGGGTACTAACTATGGCTACACCTTC
clone_size: -; d_call: -; v_call: TRBV7-2; j_call: TRBJ2-7; cdr3_aa: CASSADSHEQYF; cdr3_nt: TGTGCCAGCAGCGCCGATAGCCACGAGCAGTACTTC
clone_size: -; d_call: -; v_call: TRBV20-1; j_call: TRBJ1-2; cdr3_aa: CSARQGYGYTF; cdr3_nt: TGCAGTGCTAGACAGGGATATGGCTACACCTTC
clone_size: -; d_call: -; v_call: TRBV13; j_call: TRBJ1-3; cdr3_aa: CASSSTEAVRNTIYF; cdr3_nt: TGTGCCAGCAGCTCGACGGAGGCGGTTAGAAACACCATATATTTT
clone_size: -; d_call: TRBD1; v_call: TRBV19; j_call: TRBJ2-6; cdr3_aa: CASSTTRDSSGANVLTF; cdr3_nt: TGTGCCAGTAGTACGACCCGGGACAGCTCTGGGGCCAACGTCCTGACTTTC
clone_size: -; d_call: -; v_call: TRBV5-4; j_call: TRBJ1-2; cdr3_aa: CASSLDGLGRNYGYTF; cdr3_nt: TGTGCCAGCAGCTTGGACGGACTGGGGAGGAACTATGGCTACACCTTC
clone_size: -; d_call: -; v_call: TRBV7-8; j_call: TRBJ1-5; cdr3_aa: CASSPGDVAVNQPQHF; cdr3_nt: TGTGCCAGCAGCCCCGGGGATGTGGCAGTTAATCAGCCCCAGCATTTT
clone_size: -; d_call: -; v_call: TRBV4-3; j_call: TRBJ2-1; cdr3_aa: CASSQDLSSEQFF; cdr3_nt: TGCGCCAGCAGCCAAGATCTTAGTAGTGAGCAGTTCTTC
clone_size: -; d_call: TRBD1; v_call: TRBV5-1; j_call: TRBJ2-2; cdr3_aa: CASSLEGGVYTGELFF; cdr3_nt: TGCGCCAGCAGCTTGGAAGGGGGCGTCTACACCGGGGAGCTGTTTTTT
clone_size: -; d_call: TRBD2; v_call: TRBV5-4; j_call: TRBJ2-7; cdr3_aa: CASSPGTSGGGEQYF; cdr3_nt: TGTGCCAGCAGCCCCGGGACTAGCGGGGGAGGGGAGCAGTACTTC
clone_size: -; d_call: -; v_call: TRBV27; j_call: TRBJ2-7; cdr3_aa: CASSFGVGSYEQYF; cdr3_nt: TGTGCCAGCAGTTTTGGGGTGGGCTCCTACGAGCAGTACTTC
clone_size: -; d_call: -; v_call: TRBV4-1; j_call: TRBJ1-1; cdr3_aa: CASSPNPGTGNTEAFF; cdr3_nt: TGCGCCAGCAGCCCAAACCCAGGGACGGGTAACACTGAAGCTTTCTTT
clone_size: -; d_call: TRBD1; v_call: TRBV5-1; j_call: TRBJ2-7; cdr3_aa: CASSPGTGPYEQYF; cdr3_nt: TGCGCCAGCAGCCCGGGGACAGGACCCTACGAGCAGTACTTC
clone_size: -; d_call: TRBD2; v_call: TRBV6-5; j_call: TRBJ2-1; cdr3_aa: CASSLKRGGRNEQFF; cdr3_nt: TGTGCCAGCAGCCTCAAGCGGGGGGGCCGCAATGAGCAGTTCTTC
clone_size: once; d_call: TRBD1; v_call: TRBV5-4; j_call: TRBJ2-3; cdr3_aa: CASSPGTGITDTQYF; cdr3_nt: TGTGCCAGCAGCCCCGGGACAGGGATCACAGATACGCAGTATTTT